This section outlines one TCR beta chain sequence together with its context. The data were produced by immunoSEQ multiplex PCR, yet TCRdb's version contains in-frame clones alone and is incomplete. The table shows about 190,000 clones, with roughly 86% occurring only once. This CDR3 has 15 amino acids. Trimming took off 0 bases at V and 4 bases at J, with 11 bases between the two ends. Germline CDR1 SGHKS, CDR2 YYEKEE (reference sequence). This sample was taken from a study of blood T cell repertoires in COVID-19. Study as a whole: Acute and convalescent COVID-19 specimens originated in the United States, Italy and Spain.

Cohorts were determined from participant-reported clinical history. The rearrangement uses TRBV5-5 and TRBJ1-5, with D possibly being TRBD1 (6 bases). This receptor was taken from a man in his forties with acute COVID-19. Sequenced: PBMCs or T cells enriched from blood (not recorded which). The CDR3 sequence is CASSLGTAANQPQHF. The CDR3 DNA reads TGTGCCAGCAGCTTGGGGACAGCCGCTAATCAGCCCCAGCATTTT.